This T cell receptor (beta chain) was captured in a study of T-cell memory formation after mild COVID-19. The CDR3 extends over 11 amino acids. V was shortened by 7 bases and J by 9 bases, with 13 bases between the two germline ends. CDR1 is MNHEY, CDR2 SVGEGT, per germline. Researchers used 5'RACE with constant-segment primers to make TCR alpha and TCR beta cDNA libraries that carry sample barcodes and UMIs. TCRdb re-derived calls from the 5' RACE reads in MiXCR, one entry per CDR3 protein. This table holds a few hundred thousand distinct CDR3 sequences, 13% to 15% found once. This clonotype showed up just a few times.

The rearrangement joins TRBV6-2 or TRBV6-3 to TRBJ2-7; D ambiguous. Sequences were obtained from PBMCs or a T cell subset sorted from them (not recorded which). This receptor was identified in a man younger than 30 who had mild COVID-19 (a few samples of this study predate the infection). Cell type and time point are not known. CDR3 coding DNA: TGTGCCAGCACTCGCAGGCGGCCGCAGTACGTC. Translating gives CASTRRRPQYV.